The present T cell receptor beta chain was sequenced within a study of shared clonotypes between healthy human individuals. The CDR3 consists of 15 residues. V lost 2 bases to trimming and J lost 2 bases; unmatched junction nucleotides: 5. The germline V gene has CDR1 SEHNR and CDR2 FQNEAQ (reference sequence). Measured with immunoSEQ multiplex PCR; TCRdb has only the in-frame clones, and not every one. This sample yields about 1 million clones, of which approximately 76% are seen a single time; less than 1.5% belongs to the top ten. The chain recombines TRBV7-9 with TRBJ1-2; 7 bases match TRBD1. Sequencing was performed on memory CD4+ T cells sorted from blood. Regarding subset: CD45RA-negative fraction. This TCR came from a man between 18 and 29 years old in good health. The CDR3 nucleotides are TGTGCCAGCAGCTTAAGACAGGGTACGAACTATGGCTACACCTTC. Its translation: CASSLRQGTNYGYTF.